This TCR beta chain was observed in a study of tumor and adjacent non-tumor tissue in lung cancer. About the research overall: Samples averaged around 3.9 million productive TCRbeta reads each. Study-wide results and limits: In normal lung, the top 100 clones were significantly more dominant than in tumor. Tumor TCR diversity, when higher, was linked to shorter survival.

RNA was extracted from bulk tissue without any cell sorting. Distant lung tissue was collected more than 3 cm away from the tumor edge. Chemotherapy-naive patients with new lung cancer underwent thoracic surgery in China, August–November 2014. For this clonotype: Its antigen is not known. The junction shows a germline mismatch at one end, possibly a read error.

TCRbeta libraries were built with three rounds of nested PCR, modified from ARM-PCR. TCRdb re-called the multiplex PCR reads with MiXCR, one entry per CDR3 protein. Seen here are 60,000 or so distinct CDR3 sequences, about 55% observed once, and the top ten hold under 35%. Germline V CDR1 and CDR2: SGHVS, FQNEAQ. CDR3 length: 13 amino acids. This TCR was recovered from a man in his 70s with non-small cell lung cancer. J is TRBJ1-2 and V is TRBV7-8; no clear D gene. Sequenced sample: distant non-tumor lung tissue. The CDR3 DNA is TGTGCCAGCAGCTTTGGCACAGACCGTGGCTACATCTTC. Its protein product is CASSFGTDRGYIF. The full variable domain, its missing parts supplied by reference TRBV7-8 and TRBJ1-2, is GAGVSQSPRYKVAKRGQDVALRCDPISGHVSLFWYQQALGQGPEFLTYFQNEAQLDKSGLPSDRFFAERPEGSVSTLKIQRTQQEDSAVYLCASSFGTDRGYIFGSGTRLTVV.